This T cell receptor beta chain was sequenced for a study of blood T cells in healthy people across ages. This CDR3 contains 12 residues. The germline CDR1 and CDR2 sequences are MNHEY and SVGEGT. A sample-barcoded 5' primer and a J-beta primer mix were used in a second PCR of roughly 6 to 12 cycles. Each CDR3 protein is one row after TCRdb ran MiXCR on the 5' RACE reads. The sample shows about 2 million distinct CDR3 sequences, roughly 49% of them seen only once. On this clonotype itself: Relative to the germline gene, one junction end is altered; a read error may explain this.

V gene TRBV6-2 or TRBV6-3 combines with J gene TRBJ2-1; TRBD1 is a possible D gene (5 bases). The sequenced sample consisted of blood. This sequence originates from a woman in her forties in good health. CDR3 sequence reads: CPSSYKGLEQFF. The CDR3 bases are TGTCCCAGCAGTTACAAGGGGCTTGAGCAGTTCTTC.